The following is a TCR beta chain sequence with its context. The data were obtained in a study of T cells expressing NK-cell markers. Study at large: The study drew TCR beta repertoires from sorted CD3+CD56+NKG2C+, CD3+CD56+NKG2C- and CD3+CD56-NKG2C+ T cells. Most of the eight sequenced donors were HCMV-seropositive; one was seronegative.

Libraries used 5'RACE template switching adding universal primer site and UMIs. One entry per CDR3 protein, without DNA, is what TCRdb gives after re-calling the 5' RACE reads. The sample shows about 430,000 distinct CDR3 sequences, and 1.4% sits with its ten largest clones. The germline CDR1 and CDR2 sequences are SGHTA and FQGNSA. This CDR3 region has 11 residues. V gene TRBV7-2 combines with J gene TRBJ2-5; the D call of TRBD1 rests on TCRdb alone, since no DNA is present to check it. The sequenced sample consisted of blood T cells: a sorted CD56 or NKG2C T cell subset, CD4+ or CD8+ T cells, or bulk PBMC T cells (not recorded which). The receptor comes from a woman aged 50 to 60 in good health. The CDR3 loop reads CASSPLWTQYF.